Each of the 14 T cell receptor beta chains below was sequenced from the same sample in a study of spatial heterogeneity in lung cancer. Stated time point: sample taken at primary tumor resection. Sequencing of whole RNA from tumor, nontumor lung or frozen PBMC involved no sorting. TCRdb re-derived calls from the 5' RACE reads in MiXCR, one entry per CDR3 protein. The table includes about 86,000 distinct CDR3 sequences, roughly an eighth detected once. The starting material was PBMCs, obtained at surgery. All receptors come from a male donor with early-stage non-small cell lung cancer.

This chain uses TRBV20-1 with TRBJ2-1, with 10 bases aligning to TRBD2. V dropped 5 bases and J dropped 6; count of bases not matched to a gene: 13. Germline loops: CDR1 DFQATT, CDR2 SNEGSKA (reference sequence). The CDR3 is 16 residues long. CDR3 loop: CSAWPGTSEAPNEQFF. The CDR3 DNA reads as TGCAGTGCTTGGCCCGGGACTAGCGAGGCCCCCAATGAGCAGTTCTTC.

The rearrangement joins TRBV12-2 to TRBJ2-1; the table's D gene call, TRBD2, was not cross checked with the DNA. TRBV12-2 corresponds to a pseudogene. The CDR3 sequence is 18 residues long. CDR3 nucleotide sequence: TGTGCAAGTCGCTTAGGGGGTTGCGGGGGGAGGGTGGACAATGAGCAGTTCTTC. As protein: CASRLGGCGGRVDNEQFF.

The V and J genes are TRBV29-1 and TRBJ2-1; 9 bases line up with TRBD2. The CDR3 sequence is 13 residues long. The trim removed 4 bases at V and 8 bases at J, leaving 6 bases unmatched. Germline values: CDR1 SQVTM, CDR2 ANQGSEA. CDR3 sequence: CSVGSGSIYEQFF. The CDR3 nucleotides read TGCAGCGTTGGTAGCGGGAGTATATATGAGCAGTTCTTC.

The chain combines TRBV13 with TRBJ2-7; no clear D. From germline, CDR1 is PRHDT and CDR2 FYEKMQ (reference sequence). Trimming removed 5 bases at V and 0 bases at J, with 8 bases between. The CDR3 has 13 amino acids. The DNA for the CDR3 is TGTGCCAGCAGCCTCTTAAGCTCCTACGAGCAGTACTTC. Its translation is CASSLLSSYEQYF. Full variable domain (missing parts from reference TRBV13 and TRBJ2-7): AAGVIQSPRHLIKEKRETATLKCYPIPRHDTVYWYQQGPGQDPQFLISFYEKMQSDKGSIPDRFSAQQFSDYHSELNMSSLELGDSALYFCASSLLSSYEQYFGPGTRLTVT.

The rearrangement uses TRBV5-1 and TRBJ1-4; possible D gene TRBD1, 6 bases. V lost 3 bases, J lost 8 bases, and 14 bases lay in between. Looked up from germline, CDR1 is SGHRS and CDR2 is YFSETQ. This CDR3 comprises 14 residues. The chain's CDR3 is CASSYRDTREKLFF. The CDR3 coding sequence is TGCGCCAGCAGCTACCGGGACACAAGGGAAAAACTGTTTTTT.

The sample holds a few counts of this clonotype. CDR3 residues: CATSQQGAGETQYF. The DNA for the CDR3 is TGTGCCACCAGTCAACAGGGGGCTGGGGAGACCCAGTACTTC. This chain joins TRBV24-1 and TRBJ2-5; TRBD1 matches 9 bases. The ends lost 6 bases at V and 5 bases at J; junction bases unmatched: 6. CDR3 length equals 14 residues. Per the germline V gene, CDR1 is KGHDR and CDR2 is SFDVKD.

This clonotype has a handful of counts. The CDR3 nucleotides are TGTGCCATCAGCATTACTAGCGGCGTTGGCACAGATACGCAGTATTTT. Translated, it gives CAISITSGVGTDTQYF. The chain carries TRBV10-3 and TRBJ2-3, with 8 bases that match TRBD2. This CDR3 region has 16 residues. With 6 bases clipped from V and 1 base from J, the junction kept 9 bases outside the gene matches. Per germline, CDR1 ENHRY and CDR2 SYGVKD.

This sequence joins TRBV3-1 and TRBJ1-1; D not resolved. The CDR3 runs to 11 residues. V was trimmed by 1 base and J by 6 bases, leaving 3 bases between them. Germline V CDR1 and CDR2: LGHDT, YNNKEL (reference sequence). In nucleotides, the CDR3 is TGTGCCAGCAGCCAAGGTCCTGAAGCTTTCTTT. This sequence encodes CASSQGPEAFF.

V gene TRBV12-3 or TRBV12-4 combines with J gene TRBJ2-7; 8 nucleotides match TRBD2. Trimming removed 6 bases from V and 7 bases from J; junction bases left unmatched: 11. The CDR3 is 14 amino acids. The DNA of the CDR3 is TGTGCCAGCAGGCCCTCAGCGGGAGCTAGAGAGCAGTACTTC. Encoded protein: CASRPSAGAREQYF.

This chain connects TRBV12-3 or TRBV12-4 to TRBJ1-2; no reliable D call. This CDR3 is 13 amino acids long. Between the trimmed V and J ends, which lost 8 bases and 6 bases, there was a span of 16 bases. The CDR3, as DNA: TGTGCCAGCGATAAGGGAAACTTCGATGGCTACACCTTC. Protein product: CASDKGNFDGYTF.

V usage is TRBV18 and J usage is TRBJ1-1; no clear D. Germline V gene lookup returns CDR1 KGHSH and CDR2 LQKENI. Between the trimmed V and J ends, which lost 3 bases and 3 bases, there was a span of 8 bases. The CDR3 contains 13 residues. Here the CDR3 DNA reads TGTGCCAGCTCACCTAACAGCTACACTGAAGCTTTCTTT. Translating gives CASSPNSYTEAFF. The full variable domain, rest sourced from reference TRBV18 and TRBJ1-1, is NAGVMQNPRHLVRRRGQEARLRCSPMKGHSHVYWYRQLPEEGLKFMVYLQKENIIDESGMPKERFSAEFPKEGPSILRIQQVVRGDSAAYFCASSPNSYTEAFFGQGTRLTVV.

This clonotype was detected only a few times. V is TRBV7-9 and J is TRBJ1-4; unclear D gene. Germline V gene lookup returns CDR1 SEHNR and CDR2 FQNEAQ (reference sequence). Trimming shortened V by 3 bases and J by 4 bases, and 9 bases separated the two germline ends. The CDR3 runs 14 residues. The CDR3 DNA follows: TGTGCCAGCAGCTTCGGAAGATTTAATGAAAAACTGTTTTTT. Translated: CASSFGRFNEKLFF.

The rearrangement links TRBV20-1 to TRBJ2-5; 9 bases are shared with TRBD2. This CDR3 has 15 amino acids. V gave up 0 bases and J gave up 2 bases; unmatched junction bases: 4. Germline CDR1 and CDR2: DFQATT and SNEGSKA (reference sequence). This CDR3 is CSARDLAGGQETQYF. The CDR3 DNA reads as TGCAGTGCTAGAGATCTGGCGGGAGGGCAAGAGACCCAGTACTTC.

This clonotype has just a few counts. This chain uses TRBV20-1 with TRBJ2-7; weak D call: TRBD1 (5 bases). Germline V gene data show CDR1 as DFQATT and CDR2 as SNEGSKA (reference sequence). The CDR3 covers 12 residues. The ends were cut back, 8 bases at V and 6 bases at J, with 17 bases in the middle. CDR3 residues: CSLETVLSEQYF. DNA of the CDR3: TGCAGTCTCGAGACAGTCCTCTCCGAGCAGTACTTC.